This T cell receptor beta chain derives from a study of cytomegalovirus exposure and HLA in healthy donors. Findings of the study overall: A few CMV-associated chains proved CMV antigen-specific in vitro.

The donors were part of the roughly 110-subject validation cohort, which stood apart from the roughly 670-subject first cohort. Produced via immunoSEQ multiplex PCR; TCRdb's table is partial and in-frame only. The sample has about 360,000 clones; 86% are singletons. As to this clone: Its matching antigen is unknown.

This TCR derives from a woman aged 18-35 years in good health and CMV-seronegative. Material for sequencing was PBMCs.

The CDR3, as DNA: TGTGCCAGCAGCTTAGAACATATGAACACTGAAGCTTTCTTT. Translated, it gives CASSLEHMNTEAFF. The chain couples TRBV7-9 to TRBJ1-1; no clear D. This CDR3 has 14 residues. Trimming shortened V by 1 base and J by 0 bases, and 6 bases separated the two germline ends. Germline lookup yields CDR1 SEHNR and CDR2 FQNEAQ (reference sequence).